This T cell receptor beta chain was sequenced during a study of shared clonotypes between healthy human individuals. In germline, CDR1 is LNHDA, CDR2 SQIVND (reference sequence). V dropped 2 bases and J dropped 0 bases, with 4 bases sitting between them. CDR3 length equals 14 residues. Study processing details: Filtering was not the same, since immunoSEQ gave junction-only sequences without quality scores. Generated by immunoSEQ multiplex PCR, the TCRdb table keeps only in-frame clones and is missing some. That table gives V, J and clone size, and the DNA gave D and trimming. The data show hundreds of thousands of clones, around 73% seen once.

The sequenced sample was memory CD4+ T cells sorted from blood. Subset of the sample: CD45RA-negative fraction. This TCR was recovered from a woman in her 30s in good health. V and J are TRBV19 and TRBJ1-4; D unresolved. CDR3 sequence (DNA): TGTGCCAGTAGTATAACAGCAACTAATGAAAAACTGTTTTTT. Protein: CASSITATNEKLFF.